One sample yielded the 29 T cell receptor beta chains listed below, sequenced in a study of beta chain features in type 1 diabetes (dated by TCRdb to the late 2010s). The protocol used for the library was the immunoSEQ multiplex PCR assay. The entire isolated RNA was reverse transcribed using the High Capacity cDNA Reverse Transcription Kit, and thus expressed TCRB transcripts were sequenced. The immuneACCESS repertoire file appears here via TCRdb, limited to in-frame rearrangements. These files lack a portion of the clones; in checked studies, under half of the deficit traces to unresolved V genes, and the cause of the others is not known. Here the sample has about 930,000 clones; about a sixth occur a single time. The top ten clones comprise about 0.02% of the sample. The sample was naive CD4+ T cells from blood. This specimen's cell subset or site label, interpreted: true naive CD4+ T cells. All receptors come from a woman aged 18-35 years in good health.

The sample holds a few counts of this clone. The chain carries TRBV9 and TRBJ2-3; D remains unclear. The CDR3 is 14 residues long. In germline, CDR1 is SGDLS, CDR2 YYNGEE. V lost 0 bases, J lost 5 bases, and 10 bases lay in between. This chain's CDR3 is CASSVDQNIDTQYF. Written as DNA, the CDR3 is TGTGCCAGCAGCGTAGACCAGAATATAGATACGCAGTATTTT.

This sequence joins TRBV21-1 and TRBJ2-6; the D segment call TRBD1 is taken from the table without a DNA check. TRBV21-1 is designated a pseudogene. This CDR3 region has 18 residues. CDR3 bases: TGTGCCAAGGCCAATCTCGGGACAGCTGTTCCTGGGGCCAACGTCCTGACTTTC. Translating gives CAKANLGTAVPGANVLTF.

This clone was picked up a small number of times. The CDR3 nucleotides read TGTGCCAGCAGCCCCGGGACAGGCTCTGGAAACACCATATATTTT. Translating it yields CASSPGTGSGNTIYF. The chain has TRBV7-2 and TRBJ1-3; 8 bases fit TRBD1. This CDR3 region has 15 residues. The junction had 3 bases not matched to a gene; V was cut back by 5 bases and J by 0 bases. Germline V gene lookup returns CDR1 SGHTA and CDR2 FQGNSA.

This clone has a handful of counts. The genes are TRBV6-6 and TRBJ2-1, with TRBD1 as a possible D gene (5 bases). V gave up 2 bases and J gave up 12 bases, with 17 bases separating them. Germline V CDR1 and CDR2: MNHNY, SVGAGI (reference sequence). The length of the CDR3 is 14 residues. The CDR3 bases are TGTGCCAGCAGTTACAGTCCGACGGCCCAGGGGCAGTTCTTC. Encoded protein: CASSYSPTAQGQFF.

The chain couples TRBV19 to TRBJ1-2, with D unresolved. V was pared by 1 base and J by 3 bases, with 21 bases between. The CDR3 extends over 18 amino acids. Germline CDR1 LNHDA, CDR2 SQIVND (reference sequence). CDR3 protein: CASSIGEGRRSTYYGYTF. CDR3 DNA sequence: TGTGCCAGTAGTATAGGTGAAGGCCGACGATCCACCTACTATGGCTACACCTTC. Full variable domain (missing parts from reference TRBV19 and TRBJ1-2): DGGITQSPKYLFRKEGQNVTLSCEQNLNHDAMYWYRQDPGQGLRLIYYSQIVNDFQKGDIAEGYSVSREKKESFPLTVTSAQKNPTAFYLCASSIGEGRRSTYYGYTFGSGTRLTVV.

Written as DNA, the CDR3 is TGTGCCAGCAGTACTACGACTAGCGGGAGGGCCGGCACCGGGGAGCTGTTTTTT. Its translation: CASSTTTSGRAGTGELFF. This chain connects TRBV5-6 to TRBJ2-2, with 14 bases aligning to TRBD2. The germline V gene encodes CDR1 SGHDT and CDR2 YYEEEE. The CDR3 contains 18 residues. Losses at the gene ends were 5 bases for V and 4 bases for J; bases not matched to a gene: 10. Drawing the rest from reference TRBV5-6 and TRBJ2-2, the complete variable domain is DAGVTQSPTHLIKTRGQQVTLRCSPKSGHDTVSWYQQALGQGPQFIFQYYEEEERQRGNFPDRFSGHQFPNYSSELNVNALLLGDSALYLCASSTTTSGRAGTGELFFGEGSRLTVL.

This clone was counted between two and nine times. This chain connects TRBV6-6 to TRBJ2-7; 7 bases match TRBD1. Trimming cost V 6 bases and J 2 bases; bases outside gene matches: 7. Per germline, CDR1 MNHNY and CDR2 SVGAGI (reference sequence). This CDR3 region has 14 residues. CDR3 in amino acids: CASRNPQGTYEQYF. CDR3 in DNA: TGTGCCAGCAGAAACCCACAGGGGACCTACGAGCAGTACTTC.

As concerns this clone: Germline and junction disagree at one end, which may indicate a read error. The chain has TRBV14 and TRBJ1-3, with TRBD1 as a possible D gene (5 bases). The CDR3 has 15 residues. In germline, CDR1 is SGHDN, CDR2 FVKESK. CDR3 region: CASTQGVSRGNTIYF. In nucleotides, the CDR3 is TGTGCCAGCACCCAAGGGGTTTCCCGAGGAAACACCATATATTTT.

This clone was counted between two and nine times. The CDR3 protein is CAISESWAGETQYF. DNA for the CDR3: TGTGCCATCAGTGAGTCCTGGGCTGGGGAGACCCAGTACTTC. This chain links TRBV10-3 with TRBJ2-5; D not certain. The V gene lost 0 bases and the J gene lost 5 bases, with 10 bases spanning the gap. From germline, CDR1 is ENHRY and CDR2 SYGVKD. There are 14 residues in the CDR3.

This clone was found a few times. This chain connects TRBV29-1 to TRBJ2-3; tentatively, D is TRBD2 (6 bases). The CDR3 is made up of 14 amino acids. V lost 4 bases and J 4 bases, leaving 15 bases between the germline ends. Germline V gene lookup returns CDR1 SQVTM and CDR2 ANQGSEA. The CDR3 region is CSVGRLLAPDTQYF. In DNA form, the CDR3 reads TGCAGCGTTGGTCGTCTACTAGCCCCAGATACGCAGTATTTT.

This chain links TRBV7-9 with TRBJ1-1; TRBD1 is a possible D gene (5 bases). This CDR3 has 12 residues. The germline CDR1 and CDR2 sequences are SEHNR and FQNEAQ (reference sequence). Trimming left V 6 bases short and J 7 bases short, with 12 bases between. CDR3 sequence: CASSNRDREAFF. Here the CDR3 DNA reads TGTGCCAGCAGTAACCGGGACCGTGAAGCTTTCTTT.

This rearrangement joins TRBV9 to TRBJ2-3; 7 bases align to TRBD2. The CDR3 consists of 14 residues. Trimming at V came to 6 bases and at J to 6 bases, leaving 10 bases not matched to a gene. Germline V gene data show CDR1 as SGDLS and CDR2 as YYNGEE. The CDR3 DNA reads TGTGCCAGCACCCGAGCGGGATTGGCGGATACGCAGTATTTT. It is translated as CASTRAGLADTQYF.

This clone turned up a few times. The V and J genes are TRBV15 and TRBJ1-5; no reliable D call. The germline V gene encodes CDR1 LNHNV and CDR2 YYDKDF (reference sequence). Deletions cut 0 bases from V and 7 bases from J, with 7 bases between. This CDR3 has 13 amino acids. The CDR3 here is CATSRETFQPQHF. DNA of the CDR3: TGTGCCACCAGCAGAGAGACTTTCCAGCCCCAGCATTTT.

This chain connects TRBV28 to TRBJ2-7; 7 bases line up with TRBD1. V was pared by 7 bases and J by 2 bases, with 17 bases of the junction left unmatched. CDR3 length equals 17 residues. Germline assignment: CDR1 MDHEN and CDR2 SYDVKM. This CDR3 is CASNQPGQSSSPYEQYF. The DNA of the CDR3 is TGTGCCAGCAACCAGCCGGGACAGTCGTCTTCCCCCTACGAGCAGTACTTC.

This chain uses TRBV7-2 with TRBJ2-1, with D perhaps TRBD1 (6 bases). This CDR3 contains 14 residues. Deletions cut 7 bases from V and 0 bases from J, with 10 bases between. Per germline, CDR1 SGHTA and CDR2 FQGNSA. The CDR3 spells CASKKGGSYNEQFF. CDR3 coding DNA: TGTGCCAGCAAGAAAGGGGGCTCCTACAATGAGCAGTTCTTC.

Only a few counts were recorded for this clone. The chain combines TRBV27 with TRBJ1-5; D perhaps matches TRBD1 (5 bases). This CDR3 is 13 amino acids long. V was cut by 5 bases and J by 5 bases, with 10 bases left in between. Germline CDR1 reads MNHEY; CDR2 reads SMNVEV (reference sequence). The DNA of the CDR3 is TGTGCCAGCAGTGGGAGGGGCGATCAGCCCCAGCATTTT. Amino acid sequence: CASSGRGDQPQHF.

This clone was counted only a few times. Other DNA sequences in the same sample also yield this CDR3. This chain links TRBV27 with TRBJ2-1, with TRBD2 as a possible D gene (5 bases). V was cut by 2 bases and J by 4 bases, with 9 bases left in between. Per the germline V gene, CDR1 is MNHEY and CDR2 is SMNVEV (reference sequence). The CDR3 consists of 14 residues. The CDR3: CASSLGRAYNEQFF. The CDR3 nucleotides are TGTGCCAGCAGTTTAGGGAGAGCTTACAATGAGCAGTTCTTC.

The sample holds a few counts of this clone. The chain combines TRBV15 with TRBJ2-2; TRBD1 is a possible D gene (6 bases). Trimming pared 7 bases from V and 4 bases from J, leaving 16 bases between. The V gene's germline CDR1 is LNHNV and CDR2 YYDKDF (reference sequence). The CDR3 spans 15 residues. In DNA form, the CDR3 reads TGTGCCACCACCTCCCGCAAACAGGGCACCGGGGAGCTGTTTTTT. Its translation is CATTSRKQGTGELFF.

This chain uses TRBV5-6 with TRBJ2-3; TRBD1 or TRBD2 may be the D gene (6 bases each). V was clipped by 0 bases and J by 5 bases, with 13 bases between them. The CDR3 has 15 amino acids. The germline CDR1 and CDR2 sequences are SGHDT and YYEEEE. CDR3 DNA sequence: TGTGCCAGCAGCTTGGTGGGACAAGCGGGAGATACGCAGTATTTT. Translation gives CASSLVGQAGDTQYF.

The chain links TRBV7-9 to TRBJ2-1; TRBD2 aligns across 9 bases. Trimming took 5 bases from V and 7 from J; bases not matched to a gene: 6. CDR1 and CDR2 (germline): SEHNR, FQNEAQ (reference sequence). This CDR3 has 14 amino acids. The CDR3 region has the DNA TGTGCCAGCAGCCATAGCGGGAGTGTTAATGAGCAGTTCTTC. Translating it yields CASSHSGSVNEQFF.

This clone turned up a few times. The rearrangement joins TRBV5-4 to TRBJ1-1; 7 bases align to TRBD1. Germline-derived CDR1 and CDR2 are SGHNT and YYREEE (reference sequence). The length of the CDR3 is 13 residues. V trimming: 3 bases; J trimming: 6 bases; junction bases outside the gene matches: 5. The CDR3 spells CASSYRGESEAFF. CDR3 bases: TGTGCCAGCAGCTACAGGGGTGAGTCTGAAGCTTTCTTT.

This clone was recorded a few times. This chain joins TRBV4-2 and TRBJ1-4; weak D call: TRBD1 (6 bases). The V and J ends lost 1 base and 6 bases respectively, with 12 bases between them. CDR3 size: 15 residues. Germline values: CDR1 LGHNA, CDR2 YNFKEQ. The CDR3 DNA reads TGTGCCAGCAGCCAAGTGGGGGCAGGGGATGAAAAACTGTTTTTT. This encodes CASSQVGAGDEKLFF.

This chain uses TRBV2 with TRBJ2-2; TRBD1 might be the D (6 bases). Germline CDR1 SNHLY, CDR2 FYNNEI. This CDR3 contains 14 residues. The V and J ends lost 3 bases and 6 bases respectively, with 11 bases between them. The CDR3 DNA reads TGTGCCAGCAGTGACCGGACAGCGGCCGGGGAGCTGTTTTTT. Amino acids: CASSDRTAAGELFF. The full variable domain, rest sourced from reference TRBV2 and TRBJ2-2, is EPEVTQTPSHQVTQMGQEVILRCVPISNHLYFYWYRQILGQKVEFLVSFYNNEISEKSEIFDDQFSVERPDGSNFTLKIRSTKLEDSAMYFCASSDRTAAGELFFGEGSRLTVL.

This clone was seen more than once but under ten times. The CDR3 protein is CASRKGLAEIGNEQFF. The DNA of the CDR3 is TGTGCCAGCAGGAAGGGACTAGCGGAAATAGGGAATGAGCAGTTCTTC. The chain recombines TRBV11-2 with TRBJ2-1; TRBD2 agrees at 11 bases. Germline V gives CDR1 SGHAT, CDR2 FQNNGV. The length of the CDR3 is 16 residues. Unmatched junction bases numbered 11, after V lost 6 bases and J lost 7 bases.

This sequence joins TRBV28 and TRBJ1-2, with 11 bases aligning to TRBD1. Losses at the gene ends were 6 bases for V and 8 bases for J; bases not matched to a gene: 8. The CDR3 loop spans 14 amino acids. Per germline, CDR1 MDHEN and CDR2 SYDVKM. In nucleotides, the CDR3 is TGTGCCAGCAGGGGACAGGGGGGACGTTGGGGCTACACCTTC. Its protein is CASRGQGGRWGYTF.

The chain is built from TRBV4-3 and TRBJ2-2; D might be TRBD1 (6 bases). With 3 bases removed from V and 4 bases from J, the gap between germline ends came to 12 bases. The CDR3 length is 15 residues. Per germline, CDR1 LGHNA and CDR2 YSLEER. CDR3 loop: CASSQGTPRTGELFF. In DNA, the CDR3 is TGCGCCAGCAGCCAGGGGACACCACGCACCGGGGAGCTGTTTTTT.

This clone occurred a few times. The rearrangement joins TRBV2 to TRBJ2-1; 8 bases are a match to TRBD1. With V trimmed by 9 bases and J by 4 bases, 5 bases remained unmatched. The CDR3 is 13 residues long. Germline CDR1 and CDR2: SNHLY and FYNNEI. CDR3 sequence reads: CASGRGPYNEQFF. In nucleotides, the CDR3 is TGTGCCAGTGGCAGGGGGCCTTACAATGAGCAGTTCTTC.

The gene calls are TRBV2 and TRBJ2-7; 7 nucleotides align to TRBD2. The germline V gene has CDR1 SNHLY and CDR2 FYNNEI. This CDR3 is 16 amino acids long. After removal of 7 bases from V and 7 bases from J, the junction contained 19 bases not matched to a gene. CDR3 in amino acids: CASTQGLAAQVGEQYF. DNA for the CDR3: TGTGCCAGCACCCAGGGTCTAGCGGCCCAGGTGGGGGAGCAGTACTTC.

This clone has only a few counts. V gene TRBV6-6 combines with J gene TRBJ2-7; D might be TRBD2 (6 bases). There are 15 residues in the CDR3. Trimming stripped 0 bases from V and 1 base from J, with 10 bases between. Germline-derived CDR1 and CDR2 are MNHNY and SVGAGI (reference sequence). The chain's CDR3 is CASSYSAGMSYEQYF. The DNA of the CDR3 is TGTGCCAGCAGTTACTCGGCGGGAATGTCCTACGAGCAGTACTTC.